What follows are 9 T cell receptor beta chains derived from one specimen sequenced in a study of CD8 T cells in Susac syndrome. Reverse transcription of about 0.45 to 1 ug RNA was performed with random hexamers. TCRdb called the immunoSEQ multiplex PCR reads again in MiXCR, with one record for every CDR3 protein. Among over 150,000 distinct CDR3 sequences, around 94% were seen once, and the ten largest hold approximately 0.099%. The sample was CD4+ T cells from PBMCs. The receptors originated from a human donor with Susac syndrome.

The V and J genes are TRBV7-6 and TRBJ2-7; D is possibly TRBD1 or TRBD2 (5 bases each). The CDR3 runs to 14 residues. The germline V gene has CDR1 SGHVS and CDR2 FNYEAQ. V was trimmed by 5 bases and J by 3 bases, leaving 14 bases between them. The CDR3 DNA reads as TGTGCCAGCAGCCCGTCCAGGGCGGGCTACGAGCAGTACTTC. As protein: CASSPSRAGYEQYF.

The chain carries TRBV30 and TRBJ2-3; TRBD2 matches 7 bases. Germline V gene sequence: CDR1 GTSNPN, CDR2 SVGIG (reference sequence). The CDR3 is 15 residues long. V dropped 1 base and J dropped 0; count of bases not matched to a gene: 4. The CDR3: CAWSALALSTDTQYF. CDR3 bases: TGTGCCTGGAGTGCACTAGCGCTAAGCACAGATACGCAGTATTTT.

The chain combines TRBV6-6 with TRBJ1-5; D gene unclear. The ends were cut back, 2 bases at V and 11 bases at J, with 16 bases in the middle. This CDR3 has 14 residues. Germline lookup yields CDR1 MNHNY and CDR2 SVGAGI (reference sequence). DNA for the CDR3: TGTGCCAGCAGTTACCGAGGGCCGCCTGGTTCCCAGCATTTT. Protein product: CASSYRGPPGSQHF.

The chain joins TRBV7-8 to TRBJ1-5; 12 positions match TRBD1. Germline CDR1 is SGHVS and CDR2 is FQNEAQ. J was trimmed by 0 bases and V by 4 bases; bases with no gene match: 4. The CDR3 extends over 17 amino acids. The CDR3 DNA reads TGTGCCAGCAGCTCAAGGGACAGGGGGCGTAGCAATCAGCCCCAGCATTTT. It encodes CASSSRDRGRSNQPQHF. The full variable domain, rest sourced from reference TRBV7-8 and TRBJ1-5, is GAGVSQSPRYKVAKRGQDVALRCDPISGHVSLFWYQQALGQGPEFLTYFQNEAQLDKSGLPSDRFFAERPEGSVSTLKIQRTQQEDSAVYLCASSSRDRGRSNQPQHFGDGTRLSIL.

This CDR3 is CASSLEGRRKLFF. The CDR3 nucleotides are TGTGCCAGCAGCTTAGAGGGTAGACGGAAACTGTTTTTT. The chain couples TRBV7-2 to TRBJ1-4; D remains unclear. CDR1 is SGHTA and CDR2 is FQGNSA in the germline V gene. The CDR3 has 13 residues. V lost 1 base and J lost 11, with 11 bases in between.

V and J are TRBV30 and TRBJ2-7; possible D gene TRBD1, 5 bases. The CDR3 loop spans 13 amino acids. Germline V gives CDR1 GTSNPN, CDR2 SVGIG (reference sequence). V was cut by 3 bases and J by 7 bases, with 16 bases left in between. Here the CDR3 reads CAWSAVGAIEQYF. CDR3 bases: TGTGCCTGGAGCGCAGTTGGGGCTATAGAGCAGTACTTC.

The rearrangement links TRBV12-3 or TRBV12-4 to TRBJ2-6, with D perhaps matching TRBD1 or TRBD2 (6 bases each). This CDR3 comprises 17 residues. V dropped 5 bases and J dropped 0 bases, with 14 bases sitting between them. CDR3 sequence: CASSLGGHGSGANVLTF. DNA for the CDR3: TGTGCCAGCAGTCTGGGGGGACACGGCTCTGGGGCCAACGTCCTGACTTTC.

The V call is TRBV4-1, the J call TRBJ2-3; 7 bases agree with TRBD1. Germline loops: CDR1 MGHRA, CDR2 YSYEKL. The V gene end was trimmed by 0 bases and the J gene end by 5 bases; junction bases not matched to a gene: 5. The CDR3 covers 15 residues. CDR3 in amino acids: CASSQDLSGGDTQYF. The CDR3, as DNA: TGCGCCAGCAGCCAAGATCTTTCAGGGGGAGATACGCAGTATTTT.

V usage is TRBV6-5 and J usage is TRBJ1-1, with D possibly matching TRBD1 (5 bases). The CDR3 sequence is 17 residues long. Trimming left V 4 bases short and J 0 bases short, with 18 bases between. In germline, CDR1 is MNHEY, CDR2 SVGAGI. The CDR3 reads CASSFMPGRTMNTEAFF. CDR3 coding DNA: TGTGCCAGCAGTTTCATGCCCGGACGGACAATGAACACTGAAGCTTTCTTT.